This T cell receptor beta chain comes out of a study of T cells in Graves' hyperthyroidism and ophthalmopathy. Study results and caveats: The model foresaw ophthalmopathy a median roughly 6 months prior to onset.

At least ten counts were recorded for this clonotype. No antigen is known for it. V dropped 7 bases and J dropped 0 bases, with 16 bases sitting between them. CDR1 DFQATT and CDR2 SNEGSKA come from the germline V gene (reference sequence). This CDR3 spans 14 amino acids. No progression to ophthalmopathy during 18 months of follow-up defined stable disease. Amplification of TCR beta CDR3 regions used RNA as the template. When the TCR CDR3 underwent first-round RT-PCR, the HTBI primer set was used. In TCRdb, the multiplex PCR reads were re-called with MiXCR into one record per CDR3 protein. Of 500,000 to 750,000 distinct CDR3 sequences listed, about 43% are singletons.

The receptor was isolated from a young woman with Graves' hyperthyroidism. V gene TRBV20-1 combines with J gene TRBJ2-7; D is ambiguous. The sequenced sample was peripheral blood or thyroid tissue (not recorded which). The CDR3 sequence is CSVGGPQSSYEQYF. The CDR3 nucleotides are TGCAGTGTAGGTGGGCCTCAAAGCTCCTACGAGCAGTACTTC.